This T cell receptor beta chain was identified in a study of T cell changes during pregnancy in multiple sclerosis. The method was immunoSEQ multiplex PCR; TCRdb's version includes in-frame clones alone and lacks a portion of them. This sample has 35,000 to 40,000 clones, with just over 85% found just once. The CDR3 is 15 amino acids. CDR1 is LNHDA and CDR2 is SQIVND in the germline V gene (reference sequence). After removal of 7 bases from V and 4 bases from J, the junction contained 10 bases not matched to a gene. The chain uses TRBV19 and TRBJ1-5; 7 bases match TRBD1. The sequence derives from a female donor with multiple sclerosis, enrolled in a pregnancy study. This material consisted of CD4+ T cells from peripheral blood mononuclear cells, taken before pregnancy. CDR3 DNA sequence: TGTGCCAGTACCGGACAGGCTCACCCAAATCAGCCCCAGCATTTT. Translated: CASTGQAHPNQPQHF.